These 12 T cell receptor beta chains share one sample of origin, sequenced in a study of blood T cells in healthy people across ages. The second PCR ran about 6 to 12 cycles with a sample-barcoded 5' primer and J-beta primers. One entry per CDR3 protein results from TCRdb running MiXCR on the 5' RACE reads. The sample has about 1.4 million distinct CDR3 sequences; approximately 63% are singletons. The sample was blood. The receptors originated from a man between 18 and 35 years old in good health.

V gene TRBV6-2 or TRBV6-3 combines with J gene TRBJ2-3; TRBD2 matches 10 bases. Losses at the gene ends were 5 bases for V and 2 bases for J; bases not matched to a gene: 7. The CDR3 runs to 16 residues. The germline V gene has CDR1 MNHEY and CDR2 SVGEGT. The CDR3 DNA reads as TGTGCCAGCAGTCGCTGGACTAGCGGATCCACAGATACGCAGTATTTT. It yields the protein CASSRWTSGSTDTQYF.

This chain uses TRBV4-3 with TRBJ2-7; no reliable D call. The germline V gene encodes CDR1 LGHNA and CDR2 YSLEER. Trimming shortened V by 1 base and J by 0 bases, and 10 bases separated the two germline ends. This CDR3 comprises 15 residues. CDR3 DNA: TGCGCCAGCAGCCAAGCCGTCAGCCTCTCCTACGAGCAGTACTTC. The encoded protein is CASSQAVSLSYEQYF.

V usage is TRBV12-3 or TRBV12-4 and J usage is TRBJ2-3, with D unresolved. Trimming stripped 6 bases from V and 13 bases from J, with 17 bases between. CDR3 size: 12 residues. The CDR3 loop is CASSSDVQIKYF. The CDR3 DNA follows: TGTGCCAGCAGCAGTGACGTTCAGATCAAGTATTTT.

The rearrangement uses TRBV10-3 and TRBJ2-5; 9 bases agree with TRBD1. The J call may be incorrect, as the DNA end agrees better with TRBJ2-7. The CDR3 loop spans 14 amino acids. The germline V gene encodes CDR1 ENHRY and CDR2 SYGVKD. CDR3 coding DNA: TGTGCCATTGCAATACAGGGGGCGTACTACGAGCAGTACTTC. It is translated as CAIAIQGAYYEQYF.

J is TRBJ2-4 and V is TRBV10-1, with a possible D match to TRBD1 (6 bases). Trimming took off 4 bases at V and 15 bases at J, with 19 bases between the two ends. The length of the CDR3 is 13 residues. From germline, CDR1 is WNHNN and CDR2 SYGVQD (reference sequence). CDR3 sequence (DNA): TGCGCCAGCAGTGCCAGGACAGCCCACGAGCGGTACTTC. It translates to CASSARTAHERYF.

The V call is TRBV20-1, the J call TRBJ1-1; 9 bases agree with TRBD1. The CDR3 length is 13 residues. With V trimmed by 5 bases and J by 6 bases, 7 bases remained unmatched. Germline loops: CDR1 DFQATT, CDR2 SNEGSKA (reference sequence). The CDR3 sequence: CSADRDRDAEAFF. CDR3 in DNA: TGCAGTGCTGACCGGGACAGGGACGCTGAAGCTTTCTTT.

The V call is TRBV7-2, the J call TRBJ2-1; the D is unclear. Germline CDR1 and CDR2: SGHTA and FQGNSA. Between the trimmed V and J ends, which lost 6 bases and 9 bases, there was a span of 12 bases. The CDR3 is 12 amino acids. This chain's CDR3 is CASSPTAVEQFF. CDR3 sequence (DNA): TGTGCCAGCAGTCCTACAGCTGTTGAGCAGTTCTTC.

As DNA, the CDR3 is TGCGCCAGCAGCCAAGTGGTAGGGTCCCCCTACGAGCAGTTCTTC. It is translated as CASSQVVGSPYEQFF. The chain links TRBV4-3 to TRBJ2-1; D remains ambiguous. Trimming cost V 1 base and J 10 bases, with 17 bases left between them. The CDR3 runs 15 residues. The germline V gene has CDR1 LGHNA and CDR2 YSLEER.

The chain combines TRBV20-1 with TRBJ2-3; 9 positions agree with TRBD1. There are 16 residues in the CDR3. After removal of 1 base from V and 1 base from J, the junction contained 6 bases not matched to a gene. CDR1 and CDR2 from the germline V gene are DFQATT and SNEGSKA (reference sequence). CDR3 DNA: TGCAGTGCTAGAGTCTATCACAGGGGGCGCACAGATACGCAGTATTTT. This translates into CSARVYHRGRTDTQYF.

V usage is TRBV29-1 and J usage is TRBJ1-2, with TRBD1 identical over 12 bases. This CDR3 contains 13 residues. V shed 7 bases, J shed 7 bases, and the junction held 7 bases outside the gene matches. Germline loops: CDR1 SQVTM, CDR2 ANQGSEA. CDR3 sequence reads: CSAGTGGRSGYTF. The CDR3 coding sequence is TGCAGCGCCGGGACAGGGGGCCGGAGTGGCTACACCTTC.

This clonotype was observed a single time. The chain has TRBV6-2 or TRBV6-3 and TRBJ2-3, with D perhaps TRBD2 (5 bases). V dropped 6 bases and J dropped 2 bases, with 15 bases sitting between them. This CDR3 region has 15 residues. Germline-derived CDR1 and CDR2 are MNHEY and SVGEGT. CDR3 sequence: CASSKLVPPTDTQYF. CDR3 DNA sequence: TGTGCCAGCAGCAAACTAGTCCCCCCCACAGATACGCAGTATTTT.

Points on this clonotype: With a much larger clone just one base away, this may be a read error. Here the CDR3 reads CASSQDIRDFTANEQYF. CDR3 bases: TGCGCCAGCAGCCAAGATATCCGGGACTTCACCGCCAATGAGCAGTACTTC. The V and J genes are TRBV4-3 and TRBJ2-5; D is perhaps TRBD2 (6 bases). Germline CDR1 reads LGHNA; CDR2 reads YSLEER. Trimming left V 0 bases short and J 11 bases short, with 25 bases between. There are 17 residues in the CDR3.